The present T cell receptor (beta chain) was sequenced within a study of cytomegalovirus exposure and HLA in healthy donors. Whole-study results and caveats: A few CMV-associated chains proved CMV antigen-specific in vitro.

13 Jbeta primers and 60 Vbeta primers were used for the PCR. Clones were read by immunoSEQ multiplex PCR, and TCRdb kept only the in-frame ones, dropping some. This table has 200,000 to 250,000 clones, just under 70% appearing once. A note on this clone: Its cognate antigen is unknown. This same CDR3 is encoded by further DNA sequences in the sample.

The CDR3 consists of 15 residues. Germline-derived CDR1 and CDR2 are MNHNY and SVGAGI (reference sequence). Deletions cut 3 bases from V and 0 bases from J, with 9 bases between. Sequencing input: PBMCs. This chain joins TRBV6-6 and TRBJ1-5; TRBD1 might be the D (6 bases). The clonotype was recovered from a man in his forties or fifties in good health and CMV-seropositive. The CDR3: CASSYRQDSNQPQHF. The CDR3 bases are TGTGCCAGCAGTTATAGACAGGATAGCAATCAGCCCCAGCATTTT.